These 12 T cell receptor beta chains originate from one sample sequenced in a study of CD8 T cells in Susac syndrome. RNA totalling roughly 0.45 to 1 ug underwent reverse transcription with random hexamers. TCRdb re-derived calls from the immunoSEQ multiplex PCR reads in MiXCR, one entry per CDR3 protein. Among 180,000 or so distinct CDR3 sequences listed, around 94% were seen once. Sample: CD4+ T cells from PBMCs. These TCRs come from a human donor in good health.

The gene calls are TRBV9 and TRBJ2-5, with a weak D call TRBD2 (6 bases). This CDR3 is 14 amino acids long. Trimming removed 2 bases at V and 2 bases at J, with 10 bases between. CDR1 and CDR2 from the germline V gene are SGDLS and YYNGEE. In nucleotides, the CDR3 is TGTGCCAGCAGCGTGGGAGGCGGACAAGAGACCCAGTACTTC. Protein sequence: CASSVGGGQETQYF.

CDR3 region: CAWTPVGTEAFF. The CDR3 DNA follows: TGTGCCTGGACCCCGGTAGGGACTGAAGCTTTCTTT. The rearrangement joins TRBV30 to TRBJ1-1; D remains unclear. The length of the CDR3 is 12 residues. The germline gives CDR1 GTSNPN, CDR2 SVGIG (reference sequence). Trimming cost V 4 bases and J 5 bases, with 11 bases left between them. The full variable domain, rest sourced from reference TRBV30 and TRBJ1-1, is SQTIHQWPATLVQPVGSPLSLECTVEGTSNPNLYWYRQAAGRGLQLLFYSVGIGQISSEVPQNLSASRPQDRQFILSSKKLLLSDSGFYLCAWTPVGTEAFFGQGTRLTVV.

The rearrangement links TRBV9 to TRBJ2-7, with 7 nucleotides matching TRBD1. This CDR3 has 14 residues. J was trimmed by 3 bases and V by 4 bases; bases with no gene match: 7. The germline V gene encodes CDR1 SGDLS and CDR2 YYNGEE. CDR3 in amino acids: CASSPHRQGYEQYF. The CDR3 bases are TGTGCCAGCAGCCCGCACAGACAGGGCTACGAGCAGTACTTC.

This sequence joins TRBV7-2 and TRBJ2-5, with D hard to call. The CDR3 runs to 14 residues. Germline values: CDR1 SGHTA, CDR2 FQGNSA. The ends were cut back, 2 bases at V and 5 bases at J, with 12 bases in the middle. DNA for the CDR3: TGTGCCAGCAGCTTAACCCGGGTCCGGGAGACCCAGTACTTC. The encoded protein is CASSLTRVRETQYF.

The J gene is TRBJ2-7, the V gene TRBV5-1; 8 nucleotides match TRBD2. CDR1 is SGHRS and CDR2 is YFSETQ in the germline V gene. Trimming at V came to 0 bases and at J to 0 bases, leaving 5 bases not matched to a gene. CDR3 length: 16 amino acids. CDR3 protein: CASSLESSGFSYEQYF. CDR3 DNA: TGCGCCAGCAGCTTGGAGTCTAGCGGGTTCTCCTACGAGCAGTACTTC.

CDR3 nucleotides: TGCGCCAGCAGCATTAGCGGGGGGGGCACAGATACGCAGTATTTT. Its protein is CASSISGGGTDTQYF. The J gene is TRBJ2-3, the V gene TRBV5-1; TRBD2 matches at 11 bases. Germline-derived CDR1 and CDR2 are SGHRS and YFSETQ. With 4 bases clipped from V and 1 base from J, the junction kept 2 bases outside the gene matches. The CDR3 has 15 residues. Using reference TRBV5-1 and TRBJ2-3 for the parts outside the CDR3, the full variable domain is KAGVTQTPRYLIKTRGQQVTLSCSPISGHRSVSWYQQTPGQGLQFLFEYFSETQRNKGNFPGRFSGRQFSNSRSEMNVSTLELGDSALYLCASSISGGGTDTQYFGPGTRLTVL.

V is TRBV30 and J is TRBJ2-5; 7 positions match TRBD1. Germline V gives CDR1 GTSNPN, CDR2 SVGIG (reference sequence). The junction had 6 bases not matched to a gene; V was cut back by 1 base and J by 1 base. The CDR3 is made up of 15 amino acids. The CDR3 spells CAWSARTGSQETQYF. Written as DNA, the CDR3 is TGTGCCTGGAGTGCCCGGACAGGAAGCCAAGAGACCCAGTACTTC.

The rearrangement uses TRBV6-5 and TRBJ2-3; TRBD2 aligns across 7 bases. J was trimmed by 3 bases and V by 6 bases; bases with no gene match: 6. There are 14 residues in the CDR3. CDR1 is MNHEY and CDR2 is SVGAGI in the germline V gene. This chain's CDR3 is CASRLATRTDTQYF. CDR3 coding DNA: TGTGCCAGCAGACTAGCGACTAGAACAGATACGCAGTATTTT.

The chain combines TRBV9 with TRBJ2-1; D is uncertain. Per germline, CDR1 SGDLS and CDR2 YYNGEE. The CDR3 runs to 15 residues. Trimming left V 0 bases short and J 12 bases short, with 19 bases between. This CDR3 is CASSVELNQVGPQFF. The CDR3 region has the DNA TGTGCCAGCAGCGTAGAGTTGAATCAAGTGGGCCCGCAGTTCTTC. Drawing the rest from reference TRBV9 and TRBJ2-1, the complete variable domain is DSGVTQTPKHLITATGQRVTLRCSPRSGDLSVYWYQQSLDQGLQFLIQYYNGEERAKGNILERFSAQQFPDLHSELNLSSLELGDSALYFCASSVELNQVGPQFFGPGTRLTVL.

The chain carries TRBV23-1 and TRBJ1-2; 9 nucleotides align to TRBD1. TRBV23-1 is recorded as an ORF, its role being uncertain. CDR3 length equals 20 residues. The J segment lost 0 bases and the V segment lost 4 bases, leaving 18 bases of the junction unmatched. CDR3 sequence: CASSRTKTGGRRFANYGYTF. The CDR3, as DNA: TGCGCCAGCAGTCGAACTAAAACAGGGGGCAGACGGTTCGCTAACTATGGCTACACCTTC.

V and J are TRBV9 and TRBJ2-1, with D perhaps TRBD1 (8 bases). CDR3 length: 14 amino acids. Trimming removed 4 bases at V and 10 bases at J, with 18 bases between. Germline lookup yields CDR1 SGDLS and CDR2 YYNGEE. CDR3 in DNA: TGTGCCAGCAGCCCCATAACAGGGGGAGGGGAGCAGTTCTTC. Encoded protein: CASSPITGGGEQFF.

The CDR3 coding sequence is TGTGCCAGCAGCTTAGGCTGGGAGATCCATGGCTACACCTTC. Translating it yields CASSLGWEIHGYTF. The chain joins TRBV7-9 to TRBJ1-2; D gene uncertain. Germline V gene sequence: CDR1 SEHNR, CDR2 FQNEAQ (reference sequence). The CDR3 loop spans 14 amino acids. Trimming pared 1 base from V and 6 bases from J, leaving 12 bases between.